This T cell receptor (beta chain) is drawn from a study of blood T cell repertoires in COVID-19. For the study at large: Whether acute or convalescent, the COVID-19 samples came from the United States, Italy and Spain.

Clones were read by immunoSEQ multiplex PCR, and TCRdb kept only the in-frame ones, dropping some. The table lists some 220,000 clones, approximately 90% of them singletons. Trimming took off 4 bases at V and 3 bases at J, with 12 bases between the two ends. The germline gives CDR1 SGDLS, CDR2 YYNGEE. This CDR3 is built from 14 residues. The clonotype was recovered from a young woman who had recovered from COVID-19. V usage is TRBV9 and J usage is TRBJ2-3; D is perhaps TRBD2 (5 bases). Sequenced material: peripheral blood. The CDR3: CASSTAEVTDTQYF. The CDR3 DNA reads as TGTGCCAGCAGCACTGCGGAGGTTACAGATACGCAGTATTTT. The full variable domain, its missing parts supplied by reference TRBV9 and TRBJ2-3, is DSGVTQTPKHLITATGQRVTLRCSPRSGDLSVYWYQQSLDQGLQFLIQYYNGEERAKGNILERFSAQQFPDLHSELNLSSLELGDSALYFCASSTAEVTDTQYFGPGTRLTVL.